These 17 T cell receptor beta chains were all obtained from the same sample, sequenced in a study of OX40 agonist ivuxolimab in advanced cancers. Generated by immunoSEQ multiplex PCR, the TCRdb table keeps only in-frame clones and is missing some. This table has 90,000 or so clones, nearly 90% appearing once. Sequenced here: CD4+ or CD8+ T cells sorted from blood, sampled in a trial of the OX40 agonist ivuxolimab. All receptors come from an adult with an advanced solid tumor such as melanoma, head and neck, liver or kidney cancer.

This rearrangement joins TRBV7-2 to TRBJ2-1; no clear D. The CDR3 runs to 11 residues. V lost 5 bases, J lost 7 bases, and 6 bases lay in between. Germline V gene data show CDR1 as SGHTA and CDR2 as FQGNSA. The CDR3 coding sequence is TGTGCCAGCAGCCAGAGTAATGAGCAGTTCTTC. This sequence encodes CASSQSNEQFF.

The J gene is TRBJ2-7, the V gene TRBV6-5; D is uncertain. Trimming took off 5 bases at V and 7 bases at J, with 9 bases between the two ends. CDR1 and CDR2 (germline): MNHEY, SVGAGI. The CDR3 is made up of 11 amino acids. The CDR3 loop reads CASSGVGEQYF. The CDR3 DNA follows: TGTGCCAGCAGTGGGGTTGGTGAGCAGTACTTC.

This clone was seen only once. This chain links TRBV9 with TRBJ1-3; 8 bases match TRBD1. Germline-derived CDR1 and CDR2 are SGDLS and YYNGEE. The CDR3 has 16 amino acids. Germline trimming cut 4 bases from V and 0 bases from J; bases unmatched to any gene: 6. Written as DNA, the CDR3 is TGTGCCAGCAGCAGGGGGGGACAGGTCTCTGGAAACACCATATATTTT. Translated: CASSRGGQVSGNTIYF. The complete variable domain, with remaining parts taken from reference TRBV9 and TRBJ1-3, reads DSGVTQTPKHLITATGQRVTLRCSPRSGDLSVYWYQQSLDQGLQFLIQYYNGEERAKGNILERFSAQQFPDLHSELNLSSLELGDSALYFCASSRGGQVSGNTIYFGEGSWLTVV.

This chain connects TRBV7-8 to TRBJ2-3; no definite D call. The CDR3 has 11 amino acids. The germline V gene encodes CDR1 SGHVS and CDR2 FQNEAQ. The V end was cut by 2 bases, the J end by 6 bases, with 3 bases between. CDR3 amino acids: CASSLTDTQYF. Written as DNA, the CDR3 is TGTGCCAGCAGCTTAACGGATACGCAGTATTTT.

This clone appeared once. This sequence joins TRBV5-1 and TRBJ1-1; TRBD1 matches 8 bases. Per the germline V gene, CDR1 is SGHRS and CDR2 is YFSETQ. The CDR3 is 15 residues long. J was trimmed by 3 bases and V by 4 bases; bases with no gene match: 8. The CDR3: CASSAQGAGYTEAFF. In DNA, the CDR3 is TGCGCCAGCAGCGCGCAGGGGGCGGGCTACACTGAAGCTTTCTTT. Using reference TRBV5-1 and TRBJ1-1 for the parts outside the CDR3, the full variable domain is KAGVTQTPRYLIKTRGQQVTLSCSPISGHRSVSWYQQTPGQGLQFLFEYFSETQRNKGNFPGRFSGRQFSNSRSEMNVSTLELGDSALYLCASSAQGAGYTEAFFGQGTRLTVV.

The V call is TRBV7-9, the J call TRBJ2-5; TRBD1 matches 8 bases. Germline lookup yields CDR1 SEHNR and CDR2 FQNEAQ (reference sequence). The CDR3 covers 14 residues. The ends lost 5 bases at V and 3 bases at J; junction bases unmatched: 5. CDR3 bases: TGTGCCAGCAGCGTCAGGGGGCTAGAAGAGACCCAGTACTTC. It translates to CASSVRGLEETQYF.

The chain employs TRBV30 and TRBJ1-2; D is perhaps TRBD1 (6 bases). CDR3 length equals 14 residues. V dropped 5 bases and J dropped 4 bases, with 17 bases sitting between them. The V gene's germline CDR1 is GTSNPN and CDR2 SVGIG (reference sequence). The CDR3 region is CAWGPKGTSYGYTF. The CDR3, as DNA: TGTGCCTGGGGTCCCAAAGGGACATCCTATGGCTACACCTTC.

This sequence joins TRBV4-3 and TRBJ2-2, with TRBD1 identical over 7 bases. The CDR3 spans 17 residues. Trimming took 1 base from V and 1 from J; bases not matched to a gene: 6. Per germline, CDR1 LGHNA and CDR2 YSLEER. The CDR3 DNA is TGCGCCAGCAGCCAAGTTTCGGGGACAGTGAACACCGGGGAGCTGTTTTTT. Its translation is CASSQVSGTVNTGELFF.

The chain joins TRBV5-8 to TRBJ2-1; perhaps D is TRBD1 or TRBD2 (5 bases each). The ends were cut back, 4 bases at V and 4 bases at J, with 15 bases in the middle. The germline V gene has CDR1 SGHTS and CDR2 YDEGEE. CDR3 size: 15 residues. Here the CDR3 reads CASSRQGTEYNEQFF. CDR3 in DNA: TGTGCCAGCAGCCGTCAAGGGACCGAGTACAATGAGCAGTTCTTC.

This sequence joins TRBV6-5 and TRBJ2-6; 7 positions agree with TRBD1. J lost 3 bases, V lost 6 bases, and 2 bases had no gene match. The CDR3 sequence is 14 residues long. Germline values: CDR1 MNHEY, CDR2 SVGAGI. CDR3 in amino acids: CASSQGVGANVLTF. The CDR3 DNA sequence: TGTGCCAGCAGCCAGGGGGTTGGGGCCAACGTCCTGACTTTC.

This chain uses TRBV7-3 with TRBJ2-3; TRBD2 aligns across 10 bases. The V gene end was trimmed by 2 bases and the J gene end by 4 bases; junction bases not matched to a gene: 6. The CDR3 length is 16 residues. Germline-derived CDR1 and CDR2 are SGHTA and FQGTGA. The CDR3 loop is CASSLGLAGVADTQYF. The CDR3 nucleotides read TGTGCCAGCAGCTTAGGTCTAGCGGGAGTGGCAGATACGCAGTATTTT.

V gene TRBV4-1 combines with J gene TRBJ2-1, with 8 bases fitting TRBD2. The germline gives CDR1 MGHRA, CDR2 YSYEKL. The CDR3 loop spans 15 amino acids. V lost 1 base and J lost 5; bases outside the gene matches: 4. For the CDR3, the DNA is TGCGCCAGCAGCCAAGTAGCGGGGAGAGACAATGAGCAGTTCTTC. It specifies CASSQVAGRDNEQFF.

V and J are TRBV6-1 and TRBJ1-5; 8 positions match TRBD1. This CDR3 is built from 18 residues. The germline V gene encodes CDR1 MNHNS and CDR2 SASEGT. The V and J ends lost 2 bases and 4 bases, in that order; junction bases with no gene match: 13. The CDR3 loop reads CASSERAGGKLSNQPQHF. The DNA of the CDR3 is TGTGCCAGCAGTGAAAGGGCAGGGGGCAAATTATCAAATCAGCCCCAGCATTTT.

This clone was recorded only once. The rearrangement uses TRBV7-2 and TRBJ2-7; D remains ambiguous. V dropped 1 base and J dropped 9 bases, with 10 bases sitting between them. This CDR3 spans 12 amino acids. Germline V lookup: CDR1 SGHTA, CDR2 FQGNSA. This CDR3 reads CASSLDPLGQYF. In nucleotides, the CDR3 is TGTGCCAGCAGCTTAGATCCGTTGGGGCAGTACTTC.

The chain carries TRBV28 and TRBJ2-7; D unclear. In germline, CDR1 is MDHEN, CDR2 SYDVKM. Trimming removed 2 bases from V and 4 bases from J, with 6 bases in between. The CDR3 extends over 12 amino acids. The chain's CDR3 is CASSLRQYEQYF. The CDR3 region has the DNA TGTGCCAGCAGTTTACGGCAGTACGAGCAGTACTTC.

The chain has TRBV6-8 and TRBJ1-2; 11 bases are shared with TRBD1. With 6 bases clipped from V and 4 bases from J, the junction kept 4 bases outside the gene matches. Looked up from germline, CDR1 is MNHGY and CDR2 is SAAAGT. The CDR3 consists of 14 residues. In DNA, the CDR3 is TGTGCCAGCAGACAAGGGACAGGGGGCTATGGCTACACCTTC. Translation gives CASRQGTGGYGYTF.

The chain joins TRBV7-6 to TRBJ2-2; 9 nucleotides line up with TRBD1. CDR1 is SGHVS and CDR2 is FNYEAQ in the germline V gene. The CDR3 spans 15 residues. V dropped 5 bases and J dropped 1; count of bases not matched to a gene: 2. This CDR3 is CASSLGQGNTGELFF. The CDR3 bases are TGTGCCAGCAGCCTGGGACAGGGGAACACCGGGGAGCTGTTTTTT.